The 18 T cell receptor beta chains presented below share a single source sample, sequenced in a study of blood T cell repertoires in COVID-19. Profiled with immunoSEQ multiplex PCR; TCRdb holds only in-frame clones, not every one. The sample contains some 240,000 clones, 82% of which appear only once. Sequencing was carried out using peripheral blood. The receptors were sampled from a woman aged 55 to 70 with active or convalescent COVID-19.

The DNA for the CDR3 is TGTGCCAGCAGGGACAGTCATAATTCACCCCTCCACTTT. Protein: CASRDSHNSPLHF. The chain recombines TRBV25-1 with TRBJ1-6, with D possibly matching TRBD1 (6 bases). The CDR3 sequence is 13 residues long. CDR1 is MGHDK, CDR2 SYGVNS, per germline. With 6 bases removed from V and 5 bases from J, the gap between germline ends came to 8 bases. The variable domain in full, completed from reference TRBV25-1 and TRBJ1-6, reads EADIYQTPRYLVIGTGKKITLECSQTMGHDKMYWYQQDPGMELHLIHYSYGVNSTEKGDLSSESTVSRIRTEHFPLTLESARPSHTSQYLCASRDSHNSPLHFGNGTRLTVT.

This rearrangement joins TRBV27 to TRBJ1-2; TRBD1 is a possible D gene (5 bases). Looked up from germline, CDR1 is MNHEY and CDR2 is SMNVEV (reference sequence). With 1 base removed from V and 4 bases from J, the gap between germline ends came to 25 bases. CDR3 length equals 19 residues. DNA for the CDR3: TGTGCCAGCAGTTTATTATCCCGGGCTACTATGGGGCTACGCTATGGCTACACCTTC. Its protein is CASSLLSRATMGLRYGYTF.

The chain has TRBV7-3 and TRBJ1-1; the match to TRBD1 covers 7 bases. V lost 5 bases, J lost 0 bases, and 3 bases stayed unmatched. The germline CDR1 and CDR2 sequences are SGHTA and FQGTGA. The CDR3 length is 14 residues. The CDR3 region is CASSLTGMNTEAFF. CDR3 nucleotides: TGTGCCAGCAGCCTGACAGGGATGAACACTGAAGCTTTCTTT.

As DNA, the CDR3 is TGTGCCAGTAGTGTACAGGGGGCACTCGGAAACACCATATATTTT. Amino acid sequence: CASSVQGALGNTIYF. This chain links TRBV19 with TRBJ1-3; TRBD1 aligns across 9 bases. CDR1 and CDR2 from the germline V gene are LNHDA and SQIVND (reference sequence). The CDR3 length is 15 residues. V was clipped by 5 bases and J by 4 bases; unmatched bases: 6.

Regarding this clone: The same CDR3 is also encoded by other DNA sequences in this sample. The chain couples TRBV5-1 to TRBJ1-1; 7 nucleotides align to TRBD1. Germline V gene sequence: CDR1 SGHRS, CDR2 YFSETQ. This CDR3 is 13 amino acids long. V gave up 4 bases and J gave up 3 bases; unmatched junction bases: 3. The CDR3 protein is CASSRTGDTEAFF. Written as DNA, the CDR3 is TGCGCCAGCAGCCGCACAGGGGACACTGAAGCTTTCTTT.

The J gene is TRBJ2-1, the V gene TRBV5-8; 8 nucleotides agree with TRBD1. The germline CDR1 and CDR2 sequences are SGHTS and YDEGEE. This CDR3 comprises 16 residues. V shed 0 bases, J shed 7 bases, and the junction held 9 bases outside the gene matches. The DNA of the CDR3 is TGTGCCAGCAGCTTGGAGACCGGACAGGGTCTTAATGAGCAGTTCTTC. Protein: CASSLETGQGLNEQFF.

The table lists this clone with a count of one. CDR3 amino acids: CASNPPGSYNEQFF. CDR3 sequence (DNA): TGTGCCAGCAACCCACCGGGCTCCTACAATGAGCAGTTCTTC. The chain is built from TRBV6-5 and TRBJ2-1; no firm D call. This CDR3 region has 14 residues. Trimming removed 7 bases at V and 0 bases at J, with 10 bases between. The germline V gene has CDR1 MNHEY and CDR2 SVGAGI.

V usage is TRBV6-5 and J usage is TRBJ1-3; no clear D gene. The CDR3 extends over 15 amino acids. Germline loops: CDR1 MNHEY, CDR2 SVGAGI. Trimming took off 6 bases at V and 0 bases at J, with 12 bases between the two ends. CDR3 residues: CASRGGESSGNTIYF. The CDR3 coding sequence is TGTGCCAGCAGGGGTGGGGAGAGCTCTGGAAACACCATATATTTT.

The chain uses TRBV20-1 and TRBJ2-7, with TRBD2 as a possible D gene (7 bases). Germline V CDR1 and CDR2: DFQATT, SNEGSKA (reference sequence). This CDR3 is 14 amino acids long. V was cut by 5 bases and J by 6 bases, with 20 bases left in between. The CDR3, as DNA: TGCAGTGCTGGTGTCCCGGGACTACAGGGCGAGCAGTACTTC. It encodes CSAGVPGLQGEQYF.

The CDR3: CASSSLAGGSNEQYF. CDR3 coding DNA: TGTGCCAGCAGCTCCCTAGCGGGGGGGAGCAACGAGCAGTACTTC. This chain connects TRBV7-2 to TRBJ2-7; 12 nucleotides line up with TRBD2. Germline V gene lookup returns CDR1 SGHTA and CDR2 FQGNSA. This CDR3 spans 15 amino acids. The trim removed 4 bases at V and 5 bases at J, leaving 6 bases unmatched.

The V and J genes are TRBV6-5 and TRBJ1-2, with 7 positions matching TRBD1. The CDR3 contains 15 residues. The germline CDR1 and CDR2 sequences are MNHEY and SVGAGI. V dropped 7 bases and J dropped 0; count of bases not matched to a gene: 8. CDR3 coding DNA: TGTGCCAGCACTAATATCGGGACAGCTAACTATGGCTACACCTTC. Protein product: CASTNIGTANYGYTF.

This sequence joins TRBV30 and TRBJ1-3; possible D gene TRBD1, 6 bases. V was clipped by 2 bases and J by 1 base, with 12 bases between them. Looked up from germline, CDR1 is GTSNPN and CDR2 is SVGIG (reference sequence). CDR3 length equals 15 residues. The CDR3: CAWSTGTLSGNTIYF. CDR3 sequence (DNA): TGTGCCTGGAGTACCGGGACACTATCTGGAAACACCATATATTTT.

The chain couples TRBV23-1 to TRBJ2-7; D is possibly TRBD2 (6 bases). TRBV23-1 is reported as an ORF; its role is uncertain. CDR3 length: 13 residues. V was pared by 0 bases and J by 7 bases, with 10 bases between. CDR3 nucleotides: TGCGCCAGCAGTCAATCGCTAGGAGGGGAGCAGTACTTC. It translates to CASSQSLGGEQYF.

The rearrangement links TRBV2 to TRBJ1-2, with 8 bases that match TRBD1. CDR3 length equals 16 residues. J was trimmed by 1 base and V by 6 bases; bases with no gene match: 10. CDR1 and CDR2 (germline): SNHLY, FYNNEI. The CDR3 region is CASRADRDLLNYGYTF. For the CDR3, the DNA is TGTGCCAGCAGAGCGGACAGGGACCTTCTTAACTATGGCTACACCTTC. Complete variable domain (other parts from reference TRBV2 and TRBJ1-2): EPEVTQTPSHQVTQMGQEVILRCVPISNHLYFYWYRQILGQKVEFLVSFYNNEISEKSEIFDDQFSVERPDGSNFTLKIRSTKLEDSAMYFCASRADRDLLNYGYTFGSGTRLTVV.

The chain has TRBV4-1 and TRBJ1-2; TRBD1 matches at 8 bases. The ends lost 6 bases at V and 8 bases at J; junction bases unmatched: 14. CDR1 is MGHRA, CDR2 YSYEKL, per germline. The CDR3 length is 15 residues. CDR3 residues: CASRPEDRVFNGYTF. DNA of the CDR3: TGCGCCAGCAGACCCGAGGACAGGGTTTTTAACGGCTACACCTTC.

The chain links TRBV7-2 to TRBJ2-3; 7 bases are shared with TRBD2. The trim removed 1 base at V and 3 bases at J, leaving 13 bases unmatched. Germline CDR1 reads SGHTA; CDR2 reads FQGNSA. This CDR3 contains 18 residues. The CDR3 region is CASSLGDLGGSETDTQYF. In DNA form, the CDR3 reads TGTGCCAGCAGCTTAGGCGATCTGGGGGGGTCGGAGACAGATACGCAGTATTTT.

The chain is built from TRBV5-1 and TRBJ1-4, with 10 positions matching TRBD1. V dropped 2 bases and J dropped 7; count of bases not matched to a gene: 11. The V gene's germline CDR1 is SGHRS and CDR2 YFSETQ. This CDR3 is 17 amino acids long. The CDR3 protein is CASSFTGTGAVREKLFF. The CDR3 coding sequence is TGCGCCAGCAGCTTTACCGGGACAGGGGCCGTCCGTGAAAAACTGTTTTTT. The variable domain in full, completed from reference TRBV5-1 and TRBJ1-4, reads KAGVTQTPRYLIKTRGQQVTLSCSPISGHRSVSWYQQTPGQGLQFLFEYFSETQRNKGNFPGRFSGRQFSNSRSEMNVSTLELGDSALYLCASSFTGTGAVREKLFFGSGTQLSVL.

V is TRBV11-2 and J is TRBJ1-1; D is undetermined. The CDR3 contains 13 residues. From germline, CDR1 is SGHAT and CDR2 FQNNGV. Trimming took off 5 bases at V and 1 base at J, with 8 bases between the two ends. CDR3 sequence (DNA): TGTGCCAGCAGCAGTCAGGAGAACACTGAAGCTTTCTTT. It codes for CASSSQENTEAFF.